This T cell receptor (beta chain) was obtained from a study of T cells in Graves' hyperthyroidism and ophthalmopathy. Stable disease denoted Graves' hyperthyroidism without ophthalmopathy progression within 18 months. Exclusions: uncontrolled infection, other autoimmune disease, pregnancy, lactation. Diagnosis relied on clinical symptoms, serum thyroxine and TRAb, thyroid ultrasound and orbital computed tomography. Trimming cost V 5 bases and J 5 bases, with 13 bases left between them. Germline CDR1 and CDR2: SGHRS and YFSETQ. This CDR3 spans 13 amino acids. It was RNA transcripts that yielded the amplified TCR beta CDR3 regions. Initially, a first-round RT-PCR of the TCR CDR3 employed the HTBI primer set. MiXCR, applied by TCRdb to the multiplex PCR reads, yields one record per CDR3 protein. The table shows about 400,000 distinct CDR3 sequences, with 25% occurring only once. There are a few counts of this clonotype.

The TCR was taken from a man aged 45-65 years with Graves' hyperthyroidism. Sequencing input: blood. The chain combines TRBV5-1 with TRBJ2-5; D is perhaps TRBD1 or TRBD2 (6 bases each). The CDR3: CASSRPGAETQYF. The CDR3 DNA follows: TGCGCCAGCAGTCGTCCGGGGGCGGAGACCCAGTACTTC.